The 32 T cell receptor beta chains presented below share a single source sample, sequenced in a study. MiXCR, applied by TCRdb to the 5' RACE reads, yields one record per CDR3 protein. The table includes about 13,000 distinct CDR3 sequences, 20% to 30% detected once. Sequences were obtained from naive CD4+ T cells sorted from blood. The subset: naive CD4+ T cells, CD4+CD45RA+CD25-. The receptors here all came from a female donor with breast cancer.

As regards this clonotype: Since a much larger clone is just one base distant, this may be a read error. CDR3: CSARTGEGKVKNIQYF. CDR3 DNA sequence: TGCAGTGCTAGGACGGGAGAGGGAAAAGTCAAAAACATTCAGTACTTC. V and J are TRBV20-1 and TRBJ2-4; tentative D call: TRBD2 (6 bases). Germline V gene lookup returns CDR1 DFQATT and CDR2 SNEGSKA (reference sequence). The CDR3 runs to 16 residues. Trimming stripped 3 bases from V and 3 bases from J, with 18 bases between.

Concerning this clonotype itself: One junction end disagrees with the germline gene, perhaps due to a read error. The CDR3 sequence is CAASDPGLAGGENEQFF. CDR3 in DNA: TGTGCCGCCAGTGATCCTGGACTAGCGGGAGGGGAGAATGAGCAGTTCTTC. V gene TRBV24-1 combines with J gene TRBJ2-1, with 15 nucleotides matching TRBD2. The CDR3 loop spans 17 amino acids. Germline lookup yields CDR1 KGHDR and CDR2 SFDVKD.

This clonotype is classed as medium-sized (0.01 to 0.1%). No conserved phenylalanine or tryptophan ends this CDR3, so it is likely a read error. This rearrangement joins TRBV5-1 to TRBJ2-3; the D gene could be TRBD1 or TRBD2 (5 bases each). This CDR3 is built from 15 residues. Per the germline V gene, CDR1 is SGHRS and CDR2 is YFSETQ. Trimming left V 4 bases short and J 0 bases short, with 12 bases between. Here the CDR3 DNA reads TGCGCCAGCAGCATGGGGGACGTCAGCACAGATACGCAGTATTTG. It encodes CASSMGDVSTDTQYL.

This clonotype is termed medium-sized. This sequence joins TRBV5-1 and TRBJ2-7, with 12 bases identical to TRBD2. Germline lookup yields CDR1 SGHRS and CDR2 YFSETQ. J gave up 2 bases and V 4 bases, and 13 bases lay outside the gene matches. This CDR3 has 18 amino acids. The CDR3 sequence is CASSLEGGLAGHTYEQYF. Here the CDR3 DNA reads TGCGCCAGCAGCCTAGAGGGGGGACTAGCGGGCCATACCTACGAGCAGTACTTC.

This clonotype is termed medium-sized. V and J are TRBV5-1 and TRBJ1-5; tentatively, D is TRBD1 (6 bases). From germline, CDR1 is SGHRS and CDR2 YFSETQ. V was cut by 5 bases and J by 0 bases, with 12 bases left in between. This CDR3 region has 15 residues. CDR3 nucleotides: TGCGCCAGCAGTAGCGAGGGACATAGCAATCAGCCCCAGCATTTT. Residues: CASSSEGHSNQPQHF.

This clonotype is medium-sized (0.01 to 0.1%) by share. The chain couples TRBV9 to TRBJ2-1; 7 bases match TRBD2. Germline CDR1 SGDLS, CDR2 YYNGEE. The trim removed 3 bases at V and 2 bases at J, leaving 5 bases unmatched. This CDR3 has 15 amino acids. The CDR3 DNA is TGTGCCAGCAGCGCGCTTGGGGGGGCCTACAATGAGCAGTTCTTC. Amino acids: CASSALGGAYNEQFF.

Concerning this clonotype: A much larger clonotype is one base distant, so this may be a read error. CDR3 coding DNA: TGTGCCAGCGGTTTCGCAAACACCATATATTTT. It specifies CASGFANTIYF. The chain is built from TRBV12-3 or TRBV12-4 and TRBJ1-3, with D unresolved. The CDR3 contains 11 residues.

This clonotype has just a few counts. The V gene is TRBV24-1, the J gene TRBJ2-1; a weak D match, TRBD2 (6 bases). Between the trimmed V and J ends, which lost 1 base and 0 bases, there was a span of 9 bases. The germline V gene encodes CDR1 KGHDR and CDR2 SFDVKD. The CDR3 has 16 amino acids. The CDR3 coding sequence is TGTGCCACCAGTGATTTCGGGAGATCCTCCTACAATGAGCAGTTCTTC. Translation: CATSDFGRSSYNEQFF.

This clonotype was seen a few times. This may be a read error: a much more frequent sequence differs by one nucleotide. This chain links TRBV30 with TRBJ1-1; the D is unclear. V was clipped by 5 bases and J by 1 base, with 8 bases between them. In germline, CDR1 is GTSNPN, CDR2 SVGIG (reference sequence). This CDR3 is built from 12 residues. In DNA, the CDR3 is TGTGCCTGGTGCCTTGCGAACACTGAAGCTTTCTTT. It codes for CAWCLANTEAFF.

This clonotype is categorized as medium-sized. CDR3 residues: CSASPETQYF. The CDR3 DNA is TGCAGTGCTAGTCCGGAGACCCAGTACTTC. This chain joins TRBV20-1 and TRBJ2-5; D remains unclear. The CDR3 covers 10 residues. V was trimmed by 3 bases and J by 5 bases, leaving 4 bases between them. Germline V lookup: CDR1 DFQATT, CDR2 SNEGSKA (reference sequence).

This clonotype is medium-sized by share. The V and J genes are TRBV28 and TRBJ2-7, with TRBD2 identical over 8 bases. The trim removed 6 bases at V and 4 bases at J, leaving 17 bases unmatched. The CDR3 covers 17 residues. Germline V gene data show CDR1 as MDHEN and CDR2 as SYDVKM. The CDR3 DNA reads as TGTGCCAGCAGCGGGGGGGCTCGGGACGGCAAAATTTACGAGCAGTACTTC. Protein: CASSGGARDGKIYEQYF.

Many counts were recorded for this clonotype. This chain links TRBV15 with TRBJ2-7, with 7 bases that match TRBD2. Germline CDR1 reads LNHNV; CDR2 reads YYDKDF (reference sequence). The CDR3 runs 14 residues. J was trimmed by 6 bases and V by 1 base; bases with no gene match: 6. CDR3 DNA: TGTGCCACCAGCAGAGTGCGGGGGACTGTCGAGCAGTACTTC. As protein: CATSRVRGTVEQYF.

This sequence joins TRBV4-2 and TRBJ1-1; no definite D call. The germline V and J ends were trimmed by 0 bases and 1 base, with 9 bases remaining between them. Germline CDR1 and CDR2: LGHNA and YNFKEQ. There are 15 residues in the CDR3. CDR3: CASSQDRQPNTEAFF. The CDR3 nucleotides are TGTGCCAGCAGCCAAGATCGACAACCGAACACTGAAGCTTTCTTT.

The V and J genes are TRBV5-1 and TRBJ2-7; tentatively, D is TRBD2 (5 bases). The germline CDR1 and CDR2 sequences are SGHRS and YFSETQ. Between the trimmed V and J ends, which lost 9 bases and 6 bases, there was a span of 16 bases. The CDR3 length is 12 residues. The CDR3 loop is CATSTEAGEQYF. The CDR3, as DNA: TGCGCCACTTCAACGGAGGCCGGCGAGCAGTACTTC.

The sample holds a few counts of this clonotype. The chain links TRBV4-2 to TRBJ2-1, with 9 bases identical to TRBD2. V gave up 8 bases and J gave up 8 bases; unmatched junction bases: 7. The germline V gene has CDR1 LGHNA and CDR2 YNFKEQ. CDR3 length: 13 amino acids. The CDR3 DNA sequence: TGTGCCAGCCGGAGCGGGAGGAGGGATGAGCAGTTCTTC. Translation gives CASRSGRRDEQFF.

This clonotype was detected once. Just one base apart from a much larger clone, this may be a read error. The gene calls are TRBV20-1 and TRBJ2-1; 7 nucleotides line up with TRBD2. CDR1 DFQATT and CDR2 SNEGSKA come from the germline V gene (reference sequence). This CDR3 region has 13 residues. With 4 bases clipped from V and 4 bases from J, the junction kept 4 bases outside the gene matches. The CDR3 sequence: CSATGRLYNEQFF. CDR3 nucleotides: TGCAGTGCTACCGGGAGGCTATACAATGAGCAGTTCTTC.

In this sample, this clonotype is medium-sized. The chain has TRBV9 and TRBJ1-5; D remains ambiguous. Between the trimmed V and J ends, which lost 4 bases and 7 bases, there was a span of 15 bases. The CDR3 loop spans 14 amino acids. Germline CDR1 is SGDLS and CDR2 is YYNGEE. For the CDR3, the DNA is TGTGCCAGCAGCAGGAACCAAGGGCACCAGCCCCAGCATTTT. The encoded protein is CASSRNQGHQPQHF.

About this clonotype itself: This could be a read error, since a much larger clone is one nucleotide away. The V gene is TRBV7-2, the J gene TRBJ1-1; 7 bases are a match to TRBD1. Germline CDR1 SGHTA, CDR2 FQGNSA. Trimming cost V 4 bases and J 3 bases; bases outside gene matches: 8. The CDR3 contains 15 residues. In DNA form, the CDR3 reads TGTGCCAGCAGCTCCCGACAGGGAGGGTACACTGAAGCTTTCTTT. Its translation: CASSSRQGGYTEAFF.

The chain is built from TRBV24-1 and TRBJ2-1; 12 nucleotides match TRBD1. This CDR3 comprises 17 residues. The ends lost 5 bases at V and 5 bases at J; junction bases unmatched: 9. Germline CDR1 and CDR2: KGHDR and SFDVKD. The CDR3 DNA follows: TGTGCCACCAGTGCTGCCCCCGGGACAGGGGGCAACAATGAGCAGTTCTTC. Translating it yields CATSAAPGTGGNNEQFF.

The table lists this clonotype with many counts. The V gene is TRBV6-5, the J gene TRBJ1-1; no reliable D call. CDR1 is MNHEY and CDR2 is SVGAGI in the germline V gene. V was cut by 6 bases and J by 3 bases, with 20 bases left in between. The CDR3 sequence is 16 residues long. For the CDR3, the DNA is TGTGCCAGCAGCTCCATCCCCAGGACGCGGGACACTGAAGCTTTCTTT. Translating gives CASSSIPRTRDTEAFF.

This clonotype was counted only a few times. The J gene is TRBJ2-2, the V gene TRBV6-5; D gene ambiguous. Germline V gives CDR1 MNHEY, CDR2 SVGAGI. Trimming shortened V by 2 bases and J by 1 base, and 14 bases separated the two germline ends. This CDR3 is built from 17 residues. CDR3 sequence reads: CASSYPGPFRNTGELFF. The CDR3 coding sequence is TGTGCCAGCAGTTACCCTGGACCCTTTCGGAACACCGGGGAGCTGTTTTTT.

This clonotype was seen at least ten times. This chain uses TRBV24-1 with TRBJ2-3; perhaps TRBD1 as D (6 bases). CDR1 and CDR2 from the germline V gene are KGHDR and SFDVKD. The CDR3 length is 13 residues. The germline V and J ends were trimmed by 6 bases and 3 bases, with 9 bases remaining between them. The CDR3 here is CATSQQGTDTQYF. CDR3 coding DNA: TGTGCCACCAGTCAACAGGGTACAGATACGCAGTATTTT.

V is TRBV18 and J is TRBJ2-7; D may be TRBD1 (6 bases). The CDR3 sequence is 17 residues long. V was trimmed by 2 bases and J by 5 bases, leaving 22 bases between them. The germline V gene has CDR1 KGHSH and CDR2 LQKENI. The CDR3 sequence is CASSPIRLTDRPHEQYF. DNA of the CDR3: TGTGCCAGCTCACCAATACGATTGACCGACAGGCCCCACGAGCAGTACTTC.

This clonotype was seen more than once but under ten times. This rearrangement joins TRBV6-1 to TRBJ2-1; TRBD2 matches at 10 bases. The trim removed 5 bases at V and 7 bases at J, leaving 11 bases unmatched. Per germline, CDR1 MNHNS and CDR2 SASEGT. The CDR3 consists of 16 residues. CDR3 sequence: CASSYSGTSAWNEQFF. The CDR3 bases are TGTGCCAGCAGTTACTCCGGGACTAGCGCCTGGAATGAGCAGTTCTTC.

On this clonotype: A much bigger clone sits one base away, suggesting this may be a read error. In DNA, the CDR3 is TGTGCCGGCGGACAGTCAAACTACGAGCAGTACTTC. This codes for CAGGQSNYEQYF. The chain carries TRBV2 and TRBJ2-7, with TRBD1 as a possible D gene (6 bases). This CDR3 is built from 12 residues. The germline CDR1 and CDR2 sequences are SNHLY and FYNNEI. V dropped 11 bases and J dropped 3 bases, with 14 bases sitting between them.

Worth noting for this clonotype: A much more abundant neighbour one base away suggests this may be a read error. CDR3 region: CASSLVELGGEKLSF. The CDR3 DNA reads TGTGCCAGCAGCTTGGTGGAGCTCGGAGGGGAAAAACTGTCTTTT. The rearrangement links TRBV5-5 to TRBJ1-4; D perhaps matches TRBD1 (5 bases). CDR3 length: 15 amino acids. Germline V gives CDR1 SGHKS, CDR2 YYEKEE (reference sequence).

By proportion, this clonotype is medium-sized (0.01 to 0.1%). The chain has TRBV6-5 and TRBJ1-6; D might be TRBD1 (6 bases). Between the trimmed V and J ends, which lost 2 bases and 4 bases, there was a span of 6 bases. Germline CDR1 and CDR2: MNHEY and SVGAGI. The CDR3 loop spans 14 amino acids. CDR3 sequence: CASSYGQYNSPLHF. The CDR3 nucleotides are TGTGCCAGCAGTTACGGACAGTATAATTCACCCCTCCACTTT.

CDR3 sequence (DNA): TGCAGTGCTTGGGTACGGGGGACTGGTTTAGGCGATACGCAGTATTTT. Translated: CSAWVRGTGLGDTQYF. V gene TRBV20-1 combines with J gene TRBJ2-3; tentatively, D is TRBD2 (6 bases). CDR1 is DFQATT and CDR2 is SNEGSKA in the germline V gene (reference sequence). The CDR3 has 16 residues. The ends were cut back, 5 bases at V and 6 bases at J, with 24 bases in the middle.

In its sample, this clonotype is medium-sized (0.01 to 0.1%). The chain is built from TRBV27 and TRBJ1-2, with D possibly matching TRBD1 (5 bases). The V gene's germline CDR1 is MNHEY and CDR2 SMNVEV (reference sequence). The CDR3 runs 15 residues. Deletions cut 4 bases from V and 7 bases from J, with 19 bases between. CDR3 in amino acids: CASSSPGMGRGGYTF. DNA of the CDR3: TGTGCCAGCAGTTCCCCAGGGATGGGACGGGGTGGCTACACCTTC.

This clonotype was seen many times. The CDR3: CASKYRGVGYNEQFF. In DNA, the CDR3 is TGTGCCAGCAAATACCGCGGGGTCGGGTACAATGAGCAGTTCTTC. The chain combines TRBV6-5 with TRBJ2-1, with TRBD2 as a possible D gene (6 bases). The CDR3 runs 15 residues. Germline CDR1 reads MNHEY; CDR2 reads SVGAGI. Trimming pared 7 bases from V and 4 bases from J, leaving 17 bases between.

This clonotype is medium-sized within its sample. This chain joins TRBV4-1 and TRBJ2-1; 10 bases align to TRBD2. The CDR3 length is 16 residues. The V gene end was trimmed by 0 bases and the J gene end by 8 bases; junction bases not matched to a gene: 7. Germline values: CDR1 MGHRA, CDR2 YSYEKL. The CDR3 coding sequence is TGCGCCAGCAGCCAAGATCCCAGCGGGAGGGTTTATGAGCAGTTCTTC. Amino acid sequence: CASSQDPSGRVYEQFF.

This clonotype appeared many times. A much larger clone lies one base from this, so it may be a read error. The chain joins TRBV7-9 to TRBJ1-2, with no clear D. V shed 5 bases and J shed 5 bases, with 12 bases lying between them. Germline V gene data show CDR1 as SEHNR and CDR2 as FQNEAQ (reference sequence). This CDR3 comprises 13 residues. The CDR3 sequence is CASSVREEYGYTF. The DNA of the CDR3 is TGTGCCAGCAGCGTAAGGGAGGAGTATGGCTACACCTTC.